The clone carrying this TCR beta chain was recorded at least ten times. As yet, its antigen is unknown. This entry is derived from a study of neurological immune-mediated disorders. In the study overall: Multiple sclerosis patients numbering approximately 35 comprised some 30 relapsing-remitting and 3 secondary progressive patients.

5'RACE generated cDNA with 10-nucleotide random UMIs. TCRdb recomputed calls from the 5' RACE reads with MiXCR, one row per CDR3 protein. The profile shows roughly 62,000 distinct CDR3 sequences, 2% to 3% of them singletons. Study-wide points: The multiple sclerosis repertoire cluster had no clinical or MRI feature associated with it. Expansion of TCR clones was greatest in HTLV-1-associated myelopathy and smallest in multiple sclerosis, where it fell below that of healthy controls.

Specimen: PBMCs. The clonotype originates from a man aged 45-65 years with multiple sclerosis.

The CDR3 sequence is CASSESLAGGLDTQYF. The CDR3 region has the DNA TGTGCCAGCAGTGAATCGCTAGCGGGGGGGCTGGATACGCAGTATTTT. V and J are TRBV25-1 and TRBJ2-3; 12 positions agree with TRBD2. Germline V gives CDR1 MGHDK, CDR2 SYGVNS. V lost 1 base to trimming and J lost 6 bases; unmatched junction nucleotides: 5. This CDR3 is 16 amino acids long.